The 26 T cell receptor beta chains presented below share a single source sample, sequenced in a study of T-cell reconstitution after alpha-beta-depleted transplantation in children. Findings and caveats of the study: Several hundred expanded graft clones reportedly were the source of alpha-beta T cells about two months after transplant.

Unique molecular identifiers were incorporated when the TCRbeta library was constructed. TCRdb ran MiXCR on the PCR reads and lists one entry per CDR3 protein. The repertoire holds tens of thousands of distinct CDR3 sequences, with about 6.8% as singletons. Their recognized antigens are unknown. Sequences were derived from peripheral blood, sampled 60 days after TCRalphabeta/CD19-depleted stem cell transplant. The receptors come from a child less than two years old who had a stem cell transplant for acute myeloid leukemia, so the T cells may come from the graft donor.

On this clonotype: A much larger clone is a single base away; this may be a read error. The J gene is TRBJ2-6, the V gene TRBV5-5; no firm D call. Germline V gives CDR1 SGHKS, CDR2 YYEKEE (reference sequence). This CDR3 is 17 amino acids long. The CDR3 coding sequence is TGTGCCATCAGCTTAGTACTCGCTAGGTCTGGGGCCAACGTCCTGACTTTC. Translation gives CAISLVLARSGANVLTF.

This clonotype was found many times. The chain has TRBV28 and TRBJ2-7; D remains ambiguous. This CDR3 is built from 17 residues. The V end was cut by 5 bases, the J end by 5 bases, with 25 bases between. Per germline, CDR1 MDHEN and CDR2 SYDVKM. The CDR3 is CASSPFDTTSPNNEQYF. DNA of the CDR3: TGTGCCAGCAGTCCATTTGACACCACCTCCCCCAACAACGAGCAGTACTTC.

This clonotype was seen many times. J is TRBJ2-7 and V is TRBV28, with D unclear. Germline loops: CDR1 MDHEN, CDR2 SYDVKM. There are 13 residues in the CDR3. Trimming took 3 bases from V and 4 from J, leaving 10 bases between them. The CDR3 sequence: CASSFRGRYEQYF. DNA of the CDR3: TGTGCCAGCAGTTTTCGTGGCAGGTACGAGCAGTACTTC.

This clonotype was recorded a few times. This sequence joins TRBV30 and TRBJ2-7; D is uncertain. The CDR3 runs to 12 residues. Germline CDR1 is GTSNPN and CDR2 is SVGIG (reference sequence). V shed 5 bases and J shed 5 bases, with 13 bases lying between them. This chain's CDR3 is CAWDTLSDEQYF. The CDR3 DNA sequence: TGTGCCTGGGACACATTGAGTGACGAGCAGTACTTC.

The chain joins TRBV24-1 to TRBJ2-5; perhaps TRBD2 as D (5 bases). This CDR3 contains 16 residues. From germline, CDR1 is KGHDR and CDR2 SFDVKD. V gave up 0 bases and J gave up 4 bases, with 14 bases separating them. The CDR3 region has the DNA TGTGCCACCAGTGATTTGCAAGGAGCTGGGAGAGAGACCCAGTACTTC. This encodes CATSDLQGAGRETQYF.

This chain connects TRBV20-1 to TRBJ2-7; 11 bases are shared with TRBD2. J was trimmed by 3 bases and V by 1 base; bases with no gene match: 2. CDR1 DFQATT and CDR2 SNEGSKA come from the germline V gene (reference sequence). This CDR3 has 14 residues. CDR3 protein: CSARVAGGFYEQYF. The DNA for the CDR3 is TGCAGTGCTAGAGTAGCGGGGGGGTTCTACGAGCAGTACTTC.

This clonotype was recorded many times. V gene TRBV6-2 or TRBV6-3 combines with J gene TRBJ2-1, with no clear D. Germline assignment: CDR1 MNHEY and CDR2 SVGEGT. The CDR3 extends over 15 amino acids. Trimming pared 6 bases from V and 0 bases from J, leaving 12 bases between. The CDR3 DNA is TGTGCCAGCAGCCTTGACGGTAGCTCCTACAATGAGCAGTTCTTC. Translating gives CASSLDGSSYNEQFF.

This clonotype was counted many times. The chain has TRBV4-3 and TRBJ2-5, with D possibly being TRBD1 (6 bases). Germline CDR1 and CDR2: LGHNA and YSLEER. Trimming cost V 4 bases and J 5 bases, with 11 bases left between them. CDR3 length: 13 amino acids. The CDR3 DNA reads as TGCGCCAGCAGCCCCCTGAGGGGGGAGACCCAGTACTTC. Translation: CASSPLRGETQYF.

There are many counts of this clonotype. The chain combines TRBV6-5 with TRBJ1-5; D call uncertain. The CDR3 totals 15 residues. Trimming pared 2 bases from V and 4 bases from J, leaving 12 bases between. Germline V lookup: CDR1 MNHEY, CDR2 SVGAGI. The CDR3 DNA reads TGTGCCAGCAGTTACGGTTGGGAGAGTAATCAGCCCCAGCATTTT. Translated, it gives CASSYGWESNQPQHF.

This clonotype qualifies as medium-sized. The chain employs TRBV2 and TRBJ2-7; tentatively, D is TRBD1 or TRBD2 (5 bases each). Germline V gene lookup returns CDR1 SNHLY and CDR2 FYNNEI. Trimming removed 0 bases at V and 1 base at J, with 25 bases between. The CDR3 contains 20 residues. The CDR3 is CASSEAGPLQQAWDSYEQYF. The CDR3 region has the DNA TGTGCCAGCAGTGAAGCGGGACCCCTGCAACAAGCCTGGGATTCCTACGAGCAGTACTTC.

This clonotype has at least ten counts. This sequence joins TRBV7-8 and TRBJ2-3; D gene uncertain. The CDR3 runs to 13 residues. Germline V CDR1 and CDR2: SGHVS, FQNEAQ. The V end was cut by 3 bases, the J end by 6 bases, with 10 bases between. This CDR3 reads CASSFAPGDTQYF. CDR3 sequence (DNA): TGTGCCAGCAGCTTCGCCCCGGGCGATACGCAGTATTTT.

This clonotype was recorded many times. V usage is TRBV5-1 and J usage is TRBJ2-5; a weak D match, TRBD1 (8 bases). The CDR3 spans 19 residues. V was pared by 2 bases and J by 0 bases, with 23 bases between. Germline V CDR1 and CDR2: SGHRS, YFSETQ. In nucleotides, the CDR3 is TGCGCCAGCAGCTTCCTCATCTGGGACAGGCGGGGGTACCAAGAGACCCAGTACTTC. Translation gives CASSFLIWDRRGYQETQYF.

This clonotype occurred many times. The CDR3 here is CASGSGHQPQHF. CDR3 nucleotides: TGTGCTAGTGGTTCCGGGCATCAGCCCCAGCATTTT. The chain is built from TRBV12-5 and TRBJ1-5; D is uncertain. This CDR3 contains 12 residues. V was shortened by 4 bases and J by 5 bases, with 6 bases between the two germline ends. Germline CDR1 is LGHNT and CDR2 is FRNRAP.

The J gene is TRBJ2-7, the V gene TRBV28, with 8 bases matching TRBD2. CDR3 length: 14 residues. Trimming cost V 5 bases and J 3 bases; bases outside gene matches: 6. Germline-derived CDR1 and CDR2 are MDHEN and SYDVKM. The CDR3 nucleotides are TGTGCCAGCAGTATGAGCGGGGGAGGCTACGAGCAGTACTTC. Translated: CASSMSGGGYEQYF.

This clonotype was counted at least ten times. The chain employs TRBV5-6 and TRBJ2-7; D is ambiguous. Germline CDR1 and CDR2: SGHDT and YYEEEE. This CDR3 has 13 residues. Deletions cut 5 bases from V and 0 bases from J, with 9 bases between. The CDR3 here is CASSSGSSYEQYF. The CDR3, as DNA: TGTGCCAGCAGTTCGGGTTCCTCCTACGAGCAGTACTTC.

This clonotype was recorded at least ten times. V usage is TRBV7-9 and J usage is TRBJ2-4, with D hard to call. The germline V gene has CDR1 SEHNR and CDR2 FQNEAQ (reference sequence). There are 14 residues in the CDR3. V was trimmed by 6 bases and J by 0 bases, leaving 9 bases between them. CDR3 sequence reads: CASSLQGAKNIQYF. The CDR3 region has the DNA TGTGCCAGCAGTTTACAAGGAGCCAAAAACATTCAGTACTTC.

This clonotype came up many times. The chain combines TRBV4-3 with TRBJ2-6; D remains unclear. The V end lost 0 bases, the J end lost 0 bases, and 6 bases lay between the germline ends. From germline, CDR1 is LGHNA and CDR2 YSLEER. This CDR3 contains 16 residues. The CDR3 loop reads CASSQDTGSGANVLTF. The CDR3 region has the DNA TGCGCCAGCAGCCAAGATACGGGCTCTGGGGCCAACGTCCTGACTTTC.

The table lists this clonotype with many counts. The chain uses TRBV7-9 and TRBJ1-1; 7 bases match TRBD1. This CDR3 spans 14 amino acids. V shed 5 bases and J 7 bases; nucleotides not matched to a gene: 10. Per germline, CDR1 SEHNR and CDR2 FQNEAQ (reference sequence). The CDR3 is CASSPTGQRFEAFF. For the CDR3, the DNA is TGTGCCAGCAGCCCTACGGGACAGAGATTTGAAGCTTTCTTT. Drawing the rest from reference TRBV7-9 and TRBJ1-1, the complete variable domain is DTGVSQNPRHKITKRGQNVTFRCDPISEHNRLYWYRQTLGQGPEFLTYFQNEAQLEKSRLLSDRFSAERPKGSFSTLEIQRTEQGDSAMYLCASSPTGQRFEAFFGQGTRLTVV.

By its share, this clonotype is medium-sized. V and J are TRBV15 and TRBJ1-1; tentative D call: TRBD1 (6 bases). The CDR3 contains 14 residues. V lost 5 bases and J lost 5, with 15 bases in between. From germline, CDR1 is LNHNV and CDR2 YYDKDF (reference sequence). The CDR3 nucleotides read TGTGCCACCAGCCTTGGGGGGGGCGAGACTGAAGCTTTCTTT. Translated, it gives CATSLGGGETEAFF. The full variable domain, its missing parts supplied by reference TRBV15 and TRBJ1-1, is DAMVIQNPRYQVTQFGKPVTLSCSQTLNHNVMYWYQQKSSQAPKLLFHYYDKDFNNEADTPDNFQSRRPNTSFCFLDIRSPGLGDTAMYLCATSLGGGETEAFFGQGTRLTVV.

This clonotype was seen repeatedly, ten times or more. The rearrangement joins TRBV27 to TRBJ2-1, with D unclear. This CDR3 region has 12 residues. V lost 8 bases and J 7 bases, leaving 12 bases between the germline ends. Germline loops: CDR1 MNHEY, CDR2 SMNVEV (reference sequence). CDR3 loop: CASASLGNEQFF. The CDR3 DNA reads as TGTGCCAGCGCTTCCCTGGGGAATGAGCAGTTCTTC.

This clonotype was detected ten times or more. In DNA form, the CDR3 reads TGTGCCAGCAAGAGGGGTAGAGTTGGGCAGTACTTC. Its translation: CASKRGRVGQYF. The V and J genes are TRBV2 and TRBJ2-7; D is perhaps TRBD1 or TRBD2 (5 bases each). The germline V gene has CDR1 SNHLY and CDR2 FYNNEI. V was cut by 7 bases and J by 9 bases, with 16 bases left in between. The CDR3 extends over 12 amino acids. The full variable domain, completed using reference TRBV2 and TRBJ2-7, is EPEVTQTPSHQVTQMGQEVILRCVPISNHLYFYWYRQILGQKVEFLVSFYNNEISEKSEIFDDQFSVERPDGSNFTLKIRSTKLEDSAMYFCASKRGRVGQYFGPGTRLTVT.

This clonotype has more than one count but fewer than ten. The rearrangement joins TRBV7-8 to TRBJ2-5, with D hard to call. Trimming left V 0 bases short and J 1 base short, with 6 bases between. CDR1 is SGHVS and CDR2 is FQNEAQ in the germline V gene. The CDR3 totals 14 residues. The CDR3 sequence is CASSLALLQETQYF. Written as DNA, the CDR3 is TGTGCCAGCAGCTTAGCCCTCCTCCAAGAGACCCAGTACTTC.

This clonotype has just one count. The gene calls are TRBV20-1 and TRBJ2-2; TRBD1 might be the D (5 bases). The germline V gene has CDR1 DFQATT and CDR2 SNEGSKA (reference sequence). The CDR3 is 16 amino acids. DNA for the CDR3: TGCTGCTCTAGAGATAGAAGGACACACAACACCGGGGAGCTGTTTTTT. Amino acid sequence: CCSRDRRTHNTGELFF.

This clonotype was recorded many times. The chain combines TRBV12-3 or TRBV12-4 with TRBJ2-3, with 11 bases matching TRBD1. V gave up 4 bases and J gave up 6 bases; unmatched junction bases: 3. The length of the CDR3 is 14 residues. Here the CDR3 reads CASSSGQGADTQYF. For the CDR3, the DNA is TGTGCCAGCAGTTCCGGACAGGGGGCTGATACGCAGTATTTT.

This clonotype showed up many times. The chain recombines TRBV4-2 with TRBJ2-1; 15 nucleotides agree with TRBD2. This CDR3 region has 15 residues. Germline CDR1 and CDR2: LGHNA and YNFKEQ. With 4 bases clipped from V and 7 bases from J, the junction kept 2 bases outside the gene matches. In DNA, the CDR3 is TGTGCCAGCAGCCGAGGGACTAGCGGGGGGAATGAGCAGTTCTTC. This codes for CASSRGTSGGNEQFF.

This clonotype was detected ten times or more. CDR3 amino acids: CASSSILGTNTYEQYF. The CDR3 DNA follows: TGTGCCAGCAGCTCAATACTCGGGACTAACACCTACGAGCAGTACTTC. The gene calls are TRBV3-1 and TRBJ2-7, with 7 bases that match TRBD2. Germline CDR1 is LGHDT and CDR2 is YNNKEL (reference sequence). The CDR3 totals 16 residues. V gave up 5 bases and J gave up 2 bases; unmatched junction bases: 12.